Sequencing of this T cell receptor (beta chain) was carried out in a study of blood T cell repertoires in COVID-19. Here immunoSEQ multiplex PCR was the method, and the copy in TCRdb shows in-frame clones only, minus some. The profile shows hundreds of thousands of clones, about 90% of them singletons. The V end lost 3 bases, the J end lost 2 bases, and 10 bases lay between the germline ends. The germline V gene encodes CDR1 GTSNPN and CDR2 SVGIG (reference sequence). There are 13 residues in the CDR3. In its sample, this clone was seen once. The TCR sequence derives from a woman in her thirties or forties who had recovered from COVID-19. The chain uses TRBV30 and TRBJ1-1; D gene unclear. Source material: peripheral blood. The CDR3 loop reads CAWRASFNTEAFF. The CDR3 DNA is TGTGCCTGGAGGGCCAGTTTTAACACTGAAGCTTTCTTT.